This TCR beta chain was profiled in a study of early T cells in non-severe SARS-CoV-2 infection (dated by TCRdb to about 2021). General notes on the study: Bulk RNA from unsorted whole blood was used for TCR sequencing, so alpha and beta chains could not be paired. What the study reported, not specific to this receptor: VDJdb matching was skewed toward anti-spike CD8 responses and likely underestimated virus-specific expansions, missing private and CD4 specificities.

CDR1 and CDR2, looked up from the germline V gene, are MDHEN and SYDVKM. Trimming removed 6 bases from V and 3 bases from J, leaving 15 bases between the germline ends. The CDR3 measures 15 amino acids from cysteine to phenylalanine. Of the read, only the CDR3 DNA is kept; its 45 bases are in frame from base 1. Note on this clonotype: The target of this receptor is not known. Per-base qualities were not stored, and no clone one base away is much larger.

This was a case-control study nested in a cohort of healthcare workers in London, UK, who had nasopharyngeal swab PCR tests and blood samples taken every week. Healthcare workers were enrolled in the week of the UK lockdown, from 23 to 31 March 2020, and were followed every week for up to about 16 weeks. Library construction relied on 5' RACE. Sequencing was carried out with a NextSeq 500. In the TCR library protocol, unique molecular identifiers were attached to individual cDNA molecules to correct for PCR bias and sequencing error. Both TCR alpha and beta chains were sequenced, and tight co-correlation was observed between alpha and beta sequence abundances in each sample. The study's processing was this. V gene, J gene and CDR3 annotation of TCR sequences was performed with Decombinator V4. TCRs were defined as expanded if a significant change between any two time points was detected under a Poisson model with p below 0.0001. Abundances of TCRs were expressed as counts per million after normalisation to the total number of TCRs sequenced in each sample. TRAV1-2 paired with TRAJ12, TRAJ20 or TRAJ33 defined MAIT TCRs, while TRAV10 paired with TRAJ18 defined iNKT TCRs. A search of VDJdb, accessed on 1 November 2021, was run for TCRs annotated to CMV, EBV and SARS-CoV-2, with TCRs annotated for multiple antigens excluded. TCRdb redid the processing of the public reads, applying fastp at Q25 and MiXCR, and retained in-frame beta chains. When rows share a CDR3 protein, they turn into one entry using the most common DNA and genes. The V and J calls shown here were made by TCRdb, not taken from the authors' results. The sample contains tens of thousands of distinct CDR3 sequences, approximately 8% of them found a single time. The top ten clones comprise 9.5% to 15% of the sample.

The rearrangement joined TRBV28 to TRBJ1-5; TRBD1 is possibly the D segment (6 matching bases). The sequence was obtained from an adult who was a healthcare worker with PCR-confirmed SARS-CoV-2 infection or an uninfected control (not recorded which). The starting material was whole blood, obtained at baseline. CDR3 loop: CASSKQGYDNQPQHF. The base sequence is TGTGCCAGCAGCAAACAGGGTTACGACAATCAGCCCCAGCATTTT.